One and the same sample provided the 16 T cell receptor beta chains below, sequenced in a study of PD-1 blockade in classical Hodgkin lymphoma. Patients all relapsed after autologous stem cell transplantation, and there was variation in brentuximab vedotin exposure. Assay used: immunoSEQ multiplex PCR; TCRdb lists only in-frame clones, some missing. The table includes 120,000 to 150,000 clones, 78% detected once. The material was peripheral blood mononuclear cells (PBMCs), obtained before the second cycle of nivolumab. The source of these receptors is a human donor with classical Hodgkin lymphoma.

The genes are TRBV2 and TRBJ2-7, with no clear D. V shed 3 bases and J shed 6 bases, with 6 bases lying between them. This CDR3 spans 11 amino acids. Germline V CDR1 and CDR2: SNHLY, FYNNEI. For the CDR3, the DNA is TGTGCCAGCAGTGACATGGGCGAGCAGTACTTC. The encoded protein is CASSDMGEQYF.

This clone occurred once. This chain joins TRBV2 and TRBJ2-1; TRBD2 might be the D (5 bases). V was clipped by 3 bases and J by 7 bases, with 25 bases between them. The germline V gene has CDR1 SNHLY and CDR2 FYNNEI. The CDR3 has 18 residues. CDR3 in DNA: TGTGCCAGCAGTGATATAAGGCCGGGGAGCAGATTTTTGAATGAGCAGTTCTTC. This translates into CASSDIRPGSRFLNEQFF.

This clone was observed a single time. V is TRBV6-6 and J is TRBJ1-2; no firm D call. CDR1 and CDR2 (germline): MNHNY, SVGAGI (reference sequence). The CDR3 runs to 14 residues. V was pared by 6 bases and J by 3 bases, with 14 bases between. The CDR3 nucleotides are TGTGCCAGCAGATTGGAGGAGTTGGACTATGGCTACACCTTC. Translation: CASRLEELDYGYTF.

The chain joins TRBV6-6 to TRBJ1-2; TRBD1 might be the D (6 bases). Germline V gene lookup returns CDR1 MNHNY and CDR2 SVGAGI (reference sequence). Trimming cost V 6 bases and J 4 bases, with 18 bases left between them. The CDR3 has 15 amino acids. As DNA, the CDR3 is TGTGCCAGCAGACTCGACCAGGGGCTGCCCTATGGCTACACCTTC. It yields the protein CASRLDQGLPYGYTF.

This clone has a handful of counts. Within the sample, other DNA sequences also encode this same CDR3. This CDR3 reads CASSRDYEQYF. For the CDR3, the DNA is TGTGCCAGCAGCAGAGACTACGAGCAGTACTTC. This chain links TRBV6-5 with TRBJ2-7; D not resolved. This CDR3 is built from 11 residues. The ends were cut back, 6 bases at V and 3 bases at J, with 6 bases in the middle. The germline CDR1 and CDR2 sequences are MNHEY and SVGAGI.

This rearrangement joins TRBV5-1 to TRBJ1-1, with 8 bases identical to TRBD1. The CDR3 totals 15 residues. V was clipped by 1 base and J by 4 bases; unmatched bases: 6. The germline V gene has CDR1 SGHRS and CDR2 YFSETQ. The CDR3 nucleotides read TGCGCCAGCAGCTTGTTCAGGGGGCCGGGCACTGAAGCTTTCTTT. Residues: CASSLFRGPGTEAFF.

The V and J genes are TRBV4-1 and TRBJ2-1, with 8 positions matching TRBD2. This CDR3 spans 17 amino acids. Germline values: CDR1 MGHRA, CDR2 YSYEKL. V lost 6 bases to trimming and J lost 4 bases; unmatched junction nucleotides: 14. The CDR3 DNA sequence: TGCGCCAGCAGGGGATCTCTCGGGGGGGTCCGGTACAATGAGCAGTTCTTC. It encodes CASRGSLGGVRYNEQFF.

The chain uses TRBV6-5 and TRBJ1-5; D call uncertain. The V gene's germline CDR1 is MNHEY and CDR2 SVGAGI. With 2 bases removed from V and 4 bases from J, the gap between germline ends came to 6 bases. The CDR3 runs to 13 residues. The CDR3 bases are TGTGCCAGCAGTTACCGTAAGAATCAGCCCCAGCATTTT. Encoded protein: CASSYRKNQPQHF.

V gene TRBV7-6 combines with J gene TRBJ2-2; the D is unclear. The CDR3 extends over 13 amino acids. The V gene lost 5 bases and the J gene lost 5 bases, with 9 bases spanning the gap. Germline CDR1 and CDR2: SGHVS and FNYEAQ. CDR3 loop: CASSQVSTGELFF. DNA of the CDR3: TGTGCCAGCAGCCAAGTCTCGACCGGGGAGCTGTTTTTT.

V gene TRBV19 combines with J gene TRBJ2-6; tentatively, D is TRBD1 (6 bases). Trimming pared 5 bases from V and 0 bases from J, leaving 14 bases between. This CDR3 comprises 17 residues. Germline values: CDR1 LNHDA, CDR2 SQIVND (reference sequence). CDR3 in DNA: TGTGCCAGTAGTTCATTGGGGGCGCCCTCTGGGGCCAACGTCCTGACTTTC. It translates to CASSSLGAPSGANVLTF.

With regard to this clone: The same CDR3 is also encoded by other DNA sequences in this sample. V gene TRBV6-5 combines with J gene TRBJ2-7; perhaps TRBD1 as D (5 bases). Trimming removed 0 bases at V and 0 bases at J, with 6 bases between. Germline CDR1 reads MNHEY; CDR2 reads SVGAGI. The CDR3 has 14 residues. The CDR3 is CASSYSQASYEQYF. CDR3 bases: TGTGCCAGCAGTTACTCACAGGCCTCCTACGAGCAGTACTTC.

V gene TRBV18 combines with J gene TRBJ1-1; D unclear. The V gene lost 5 bases and the J gene lost 0 bases, with 16 bases spanning the gap. The CDR3 consists of 16 residues. The V gene's germline CDR1 is KGHSH and CDR2 LQKENI. The DNA of the CDR3 is TGTGCCAGCTCAGCAGCCCTCCCGTTCATGAACACTGAAGCTTTCTTT. Translating gives CASSAALPFMNTEAFF.

The chain carries TRBV6-1 and TRBJ1-1; TRBD1 matches at 7 bases. The CDR3 has 15 amino acids. Per the germline V gene, CDR1 is MNHNS and CDR2 is SASEGT. Trimming removed 4 bases from V and 0 bases from J; junction bases left unmatched: 5. The CDR3 region has the DNA TGTGCCAGCAGTGGTGGGACAGTCATGAACACTGAAGCTTTCTTT. It yields the protein CASSGGTVMNTEAFF.

This clone was seen only a few times. The DNA of the CDR3 is TGCGCCAGCAGCCGACAGGGAAAGGACACCGGGGAGCTGTTTTTT. Protein product: CASSRQGKDTGELFF. The chain uses TRBV5-1 and TRBJ2-2; 7 bases match TRBD1. Losses at the gene ends were 4 bases for V and 3 bases for J; bases not matched to a gene: 6. Germline values: CDR1 SGHRS, CDR2 YFSETQ. This CDR3 has 15 residues. The whole variable domain, filled in from reference TRBV5-1 and TRBJ2-2, reads KAGVTQTPRYLIKTRGQQVTLSCSPISGHRSVSWYQQTPGQGLQFLFEYFSETQRNKGNFPGRFSGRQFSNSRSEMNVSTLELGDSALYLCASSRQGKDTGELFFGEGSRLTVL.

CDR3 sequence reads: CSVVLAVGALEQYF. The CDR3 DNA sequence: TGCAGCGTTGTATTAGCTGTGGGGGCACTCGAGCAGTACTTC. The gene calls are TRBV29-1 and TRBJ2-7; a possible D gene is TRBD1 (6 bases). Germline CDR1 reads SQVTM; CDR2 reads ANQGSEA. The length of the CDR3 is 14 residues. V was shortened by 4 bases and J by 6 bases, with 19 bases between the two germline ends.

The V gene is TRBV11-1, the J gene TRBJ1-5, with a tentative D call TRBD1 (6 bases). The CDR3 is 13 residues long. Germline assignment: CDR1 SGHAT and CDR2 FQDESV (reference sequence). Trimming cost V 5 bases and J 6 bases, with 11 bases left between them. The CDR3 DNA sequence: TGTGCCAGCAGCCCAGGGGTGGGTCAGCCCCAGCATTTT. Its translation is CASSPGVGQPQHF. Filled out from reference TRBV11-1 and TRBJ1-5, the complete variable domain reads EAEVAQSPRYKITEKSQAVAFWCDPISGHATLYWYRQILGQGPELLVQFQDESVVDDSQLPKDRFSAERLKGVDSTLKIQPAELGDSAMYLCASSPGVGQPQHFGDGTRLSIL.